This T cell receptor beta chain emerged from a study of blood T cell repertoires in COVID-19. Overall study: T cells, B-cell-depleted T cells, or PBMCs supplied cDNA or gDNA.

Clones were read by immunoSEQ multiplex PCR, and TCRdb kept only the in-frame ones, dropping some. The sample consists of some 220,000 clones, roughly 84% of them appearing once. The germline CDR1 and CDR2 sequences are MNHEY and SMNVEV (reference sequence). V was trimmed by 1 base and J by 2 bases, leaving 9 bases between them. This CDR3 region has 14 residues. This receptor was identified in a woman aged 55-70 years who had recovered from COVID-19. This sequence joins TRBV27 and TRBJ2-7, with D unresolved. Sequencing input: peripheral blood. The CDR3 loop reads CASSLLYGAYEQYF. In DNA form, the CDR3 reads TGTGCCAGCAGTTTATTGTACGGAGCCTACGAGCAGTACTTC.